Listed here are 4 T cell receptor beta chains from one sample, sequenced in a study of blood T cell repertoires in COVID-19. Libraries were prepared by immunoSEQ multiplex PCR; TCRdb keeps only in-frame clonotypes and omits some of them. Here the sample spans some 120,000 clones, approximately 80% being singletons. The sequenced sample consisted of peripheral blood. All receptors come from a man between 65 and 85 years old with acute or convalescent COVID-19.

A word on this clone: At one end the junction does not follow the germline gene, possibly because of a read error. The chain recombines TRBV5-1 with TRBJ1-6; 9 bases agree with TRBD1. Germline CDR1 and CDR2: SGHRS and YFSETQ. This CDR3 contains 14 residues. Here the CDR3 DNA reads TGCGCCAGCCGCTTAGAACAGGGGGCGGGTACCCTCCACTTT. Translation: CASRLEQGAGTLHF.

In this sample, this clone turned up a few times. The chain recombines TRBV3-1 (or the pseudogene TRBV3-2) with TRBJ2-1, with D perhaps matching TRBD1 (6 bases). Germline CDR1 reads LGHDT; CDR2 reads YNNKEL (reference sequence). This CDR3 is built from 12 residues. Trimming took 7 bases from V and 4 from J, leaving 8 bases between them. The CDR3 is CASMDSYNEQFF. The DNA for the CDR3 is TGTGCCAGCATGGACAGTTACAATGAGCAGTTCTTC.

This clone is a singleton in its sample. The chain joins TRBV10-3 to TRBJ2-5; D call uncertain. The CDR3 totals 13 residues. Trimming removed 0 bases at V and 4 bases at J, with 6 bases between. Germline V gene data show CDR1 as ENHRY and CDR2 as SYGVKD. CDR3 DNA sequence: TGTGCCATCAGTGAGTCCCAGGTAGAGACCCAGTACTTC. Protein product: CAISESQVETQYF.

V and J are TRBV5-1 and TRBJ2-7, with 7 nucleotides matching TRBD2. Germline trimming cut 0 bases from V and 3 bases from J; bases unmatched to any gene: 3. The germline V gene has CDR1 SGHRS and CDR2 YFSETQ. CDR3 length: 14 amino acids. The CDR3 DNA sequence: TGCGCCAGCAGCTTGGTGGCTAGCGGCTACGAGCAGTACTTC. Translated: CASSLVASGYEQYF.